The clone carrying this TCR beta chain was seen ten or more times. The antigen is undetermined. TCRdb's table, derived via immunoSEQ multiplex PCR, lists solely in-frame clones and lacks some. This repertoire holds about 24,000 clones, and none appear only once. The data were taken from a study of T cells after posttransplantation cyclophosphamide. Overall study results and limits: Donor-recipient repertoire similarity was low at 1-2 months, rising over year one. Blood and skin or GI T cell repertoires showed limited TRB overlap. After PTCy, TRB diversity resembled that of CNI/methotrexate controls.

Germline trimming cut 8 bases from V and 6 bases from J; bases unmatched to any gene: 8. This CDR3 contains 16 residues. On the day of bone marrow donation, the related graft donor provided peripheral blood. This receptor was obtained from a woman in her sixties or seventies in good health, CMV-negative, and a related stem cell transplant donor. This chain links TRBV6-7 with TRBJ2-1; 15 nucleotides align to TRBD2. TRBV6-7 has ORF status, its function being uncertain. The sequencing sample was made of PBMCs. Here the CDR3 DNA reads TGTGCCAGCCCTGTATTGGGACTAGCGGGGGGCAATGAGCAGTTCTTC. Translation gives CASPVLGLAGGNEQFF.